A selection of T cell receptor beta chains follows, all from one sample in a study of T cells in Graves' hyperthyroidism and ophthalmopathy. Each CDR3 protein is one row after TCRdb ran MiXCR on the multiplex PCR reads. There are 530,000 or so distinct CDR3 sequences in the sample; 46% occur only once, and approximately 8.4% lies in the top ten. The sample was peripheral blood or thyroid tissue (not recorded which). All receptors derive from a young woman with Graves' hyperthyroidism. The CDR3 runs from the conserved cysteine through the conserved F or W. D genes are given only for firm matches. Rows give clone size only sometimes, using once, few, many, or a class for an expanded clone.

>NA|TRBJ1-5|TRBD1|TRBV27
CASSSGTGAHNQPQHF
TGTGCCAGCAGCTCCGGGACAGGGGCCCATAATCAGCCCCAGCATTTT
>many|TRBJ2-7|NA|TRBV5-8
CASSLTGSPEQYF
TGTGCCAGCAGCTTAACAGGGAGCCCCGAGCAGTACTTC
>NA|TRBJ2-5|NA|TRBV2
CASTRAGRNQPQYF
TGTGCCAGCACCCGAGCGGGTCGGAATCAGCCCCAGTACTTC
>NA|TRBJ2-6|TRBD1|TRBV29-1
CSVEEGTGVGGANVLTF
TGCAGCGTTGAAGAAGGGACAGGGGTTGGTGGGGCCAACGTCCTGACTTTC
>NA|TRBJ2-2|NA|TRBV6-7
CASSYSNSPAGELFF
TGTGCCAGCAGTTACTCGAACAGTCCGGCCGGGGAGCTGTTTTTT
>many|TRBJ1-5|TRBD1|TRBV20-1
CSASLDRGNQPQHF
TGCAGTGCTAGCTTGGACAGGGGGAATCAGCCCCAGCATTTT
>NA|TRBJ2-5|NA|TRBV9
CASSVGVGQTQYF
TGTGCCAGCAGCGTTGGGGTTGGACAGACCCAGTACTTC
>many|TRBJ1-2|TRBD1|TRBV15
CATSLDGRTGINYGYTF
TGTGCCACCAGTTTAGACGGCCGGACAGGGATTAACTATGGCTACACCTTC
>NA|TRBJ2-7|NA|TRBV7-8
CASSLGRGLHEQYF
TGTGCCAGCAGCTTGGGCAGGGGTTTACACGAGCAGTACTTC
>NA|TRBJ1-3|NA|TRBV12-3/TRBV12-4
CASSLAAEGTSGNTIYF
TGTGCCAGCAGTTTAGCCGCGGAGGGGACCTCTGGAAACACCATATATTTT
>NA|TRBJ2-3|NA|TRBV6-1
CASSPGPQIDTQYF
TGTGCCAGCAGCCCCGGGCCTCAGATAGATACGCAGTATTTT
>NA|TRBJ1-2|NA|TRBV7-9
CASSLGGVGRDDGYTF
TGTGCCAGCAGCTTGGGGGGAGTAGGACGGGATGATGGCTACACCTTC
>NA|TRBJ2-5|NA|TRBV7-9
CASSLGRALQQETQYF
TGTGCCAGCAGCTTAGGGCGAGCCCTTCAACAAGAGACCCAGTACTTC
>NA|TRBJ2-3|TRBD2|TRBV4-3
CASSQEGSGHTDTQYF
TGCGCCAGCAGCCAAGAAGGTAGCGGGCACACAGATACGCAGTATTTT
>many|TRBJ2-2|NA|TRBV7-7
CASSLEAWSGELFF
TGTGCCAGCAGCTTAGAAGCATGGAGCGGGGAGCTGTTTTTT
>NA|TRBJ2-6|NA|TRBV19
CASQRKGSGANVLTF
TGTGCCAGTCAAAGGAAGGGCTCTGGGGCCAACGTCCTGACTTTC
>few|TRBJ1-2|NA|TRBV18
CASSPLAKTNYGYTF
TGTGCCAGCTCACCTCTTGCGAAAACGAACTATGGCTACACCTTC
>NA|TRBJ1-2|NA|TRBV10-2
CASTDDRRDYTF
TGCGCCAGCACTGACGACCGGCGCGACTACACCTTC
>NA|TRBJ2-7|NA|TRBV15
CATSSIYSAGPYEQYF
TGTGCCACCAGCAGCATATATTCGGCAGGACCCTACGAGCAGTACTTC
>many|TRBJ2-5|NA|TRBV15
CATSRVGRVSSEETQYF
TGTGCCACCAGCAGAGTGGGTCGGGTATCCTCCGAGGAGACCCAGTACTTC
>NA|TRBJ1-1|TRBD1|TRBV7-9
CASSPLGDRRTSEAFF
TGCGCCAGCTCGCCCCTGGGGGACAGGAGAACAAGTGAAGCTTTCTTT
>NA|TRBJ1-3|NA|TRBV20-1
CSARGNGGRFSGNTIYF
TGCAGTGCTAGAGGTAACGGCGGACGATTCTCTGGAAACACCATATATTTT
>many|TRBJ2-7|NA|TRBV2
CASLGFSYEQYF
TGTGCCAGCCTTGGCTTCTCCTACGAGCAGTACTTC